This T cell receptor beta chain was recovered during a study of tumor-infiltrating lymphocytes in localized non-small cell lung cancer. Regarding the study as a whole: Available tissue quantity limited TCR sequencing to a patient subset.

Note on this clone: Its antigen is undetermined.

This CDR3 has 15 amino acids. Trimming removed 4 bases at V and 5 bases at J, with 17 bases between. Germline V gives CDR1 SGHNT, CDR2 YYREEE (reference sequence). Clones were read by immunoSEQ multiplex PCR, and TCRdb kept only the in-frame ones, dropping some. Of approximately 15,000 clones listed, about 45% are singletons. The receptor's source is a human donor with non-small cell lung cancer. J is TRBJ2-3 and V is TRBV5-4; tentative D call: TRBD2 (6 bases). The sample was lung tumor tissue. The CDR3 loop reads CASSRLVRGVDTQYF. CDR3 sequence (DNA): TGTGCCAGCAGCCGACTAGTCCGCGGAGTAGATACGCAGTATTTT. The variable domain in full, with the rest retrieved from reference TRBV5-4 and TRBJ2-3, is ETGVTQSPTHLIKTRGQQVTLRCSSQSGHNTVSWYQQALGQGPQFIFQYYREEENGRGNFPPRFSGLQFPNYSSELNVNALELDDSALYLCASSRLVRGVDTQYFGPGTRLTVL.